Listed below are T cell receptor beta chains from one sample, sequenced in a study of T cell clonotyping in hematopoietic cell transplantation. Method: immunoSEQ multiplex PCR; TCRdb's copy keeps in-frame clones and lacks some. The sample shows 5,000 to 6,000 clones, 85% of them seen only once. This material consisted of peripheral blood mononuclear cells, taken before stem cell transplant. Receptors were obtained from a man aged 55 to 69 with acute myeloid leukemia. Some clones in this sample may be carry-over from other donors' samples. The CDR3 runs from the conserved cysteine through the conserved F or W. The order of the fields is D gene, J gene, V gene, clone size, CDR3 protein, CDR3 DNA. A D gene is named only where the DNA matches it firmly. Only some rows state a clone size, as once, few, many or a class for expanded clones.

>TRBD2|TRBJ2-1|TRBV19|few
CASRATGGRNEQFF
TGTGCCAGTAGGGCAACGGGGGGGCGGAATGAGCAGTTCTTC
>-|TRBJ2-1|TRBV27|-
CASIRGNEQFF
TGTGCCAGCATAAGGGGTAATGAGCAGTTCTTC
>-|TRBJ2-5|TRBV19|once
CASSISPSATQYF
TGTGCCAGTAGTATTAGTCCGTCTGCGACCCAGTACTTC
>-|TRBJ2-1|TRBV19|-
CASSIQRNNEQFF
TGTGCCAGTAGTATTCAGCGGAACAATGAGCAGTTCTTC
>-|TRBJ1-5|TRBV6-5|-
CASSNRVAQPQHF
TGTGCCAGCAGTAATCGGGTTGCTCAGCCCCAGCATTTT
>TRBD1|TRBJ1-4|TRBV18|once
CASSHGTANEKLFF
TGTGCCAGCTCACACGGGACAGCTAATGAAAAACTGTTTTTT
>-|TRBJ2-7|TRBV10-3|-
CAISESYNKGTSGSYEQYF
TGTGCCATCAGTGAGTCGTATAACAAAGGGACATCGGGCTCCTACGAGCAGTACTTC
>TRBD1|TRBJ1-3|TRBV7-9|once
CASSLDRGRGRGNTIYF
TGTGCCAGCAGCTTAGACCGGGGCAGGGGGCGAGGAAACACCATATATTTT
>-|TRBJ1-1|TRBV19|-
CASSIFGREAFF
TGTGCCAGTAGTATTTTCGGGCGTGAAGCTTTCTTT
>TRBD1|TRBJ1-2|TRBV30|-
CAWSQGEGNYGYTF
TGTGCCTGGAGTCAGGGGGAGGGAAACTATGGCTACACCTTC
>TRBD1|TRBJ1-4|TRBV29-1|-
CSVRGTGTNEKLFF
TGCAGCGTCCGCGGGACAGGGACTAATGAAAAACTGTTTTTT
>-|TRBJ2-5|TRBV5-1|-
CASTRWGRGSGETQYF
TGCGCCAGCACCCGGTGGGGCCGGGGAAGTGGGGAGACCCAGTACTTC
>-|TRBJ1-1|TRBV11-2|-
CASSLERGSTSNTEAFF
TGTGCCAGCAGCTTAGAGCGGGGGAGCACCTCGAACACTGAAGCTTTCTTT
>-|TRBJ1-4|TRBV7-6|-
CASSLIEGGEKLFF
TGTGCCAGCAGCTTAATCGAAGGCGGTGAAAAACTGTTTTTT
>-|TRBJ2-7|TRBV4-1|-
CASSQGRDSSTYEQYF
TGCGCCAGCAGCCAAGGAAGAGACAGTTCTACCTACGAGCAGTACTTC
>TRBD1|TRBJ1-6|TRBV4-3|-
CASSQAGTGYNSPLHF
TGCGCCAGCAGCCAAGCCGGGACAGGATATAATTCACCCCTCCACTTT
>-|TRBJ1-1|TRBV7-2|-
CASSLWTAENTEAFF
TGTGCCAGCAGCCTCTGGACAGCGGAAAACACTGAAGCTTTCTTT
>-|TRBJ2-1|TRBV7-8|-
CASSLALGVPYNEQFF
TGTGCCAGCAGCTTAGCTTTGGGGGTCCCTTACAATGAGCAGTTCTTC
>-|TRBJ1-2|TRBV28|-
CASNSHNNYGYTF
TGTGCCAGCAATTCTCACAATAACTATGGCTACACCTTC
>-|TRBJ1-5|TRBV28|once
CASSFGGRLNQPQHF
TGTGCCAGCAGTTTTGGTGGACGGCTCAATCAGCCCCAGCATTTT
>-|TRBJ1-5|TRBV5-3|-
CARSIPGGVNSNQPQHF
TGTGCCAGAAGCATCCCCGGAGGGGTTAATAGCAATCAGCCCCAGCATTTT